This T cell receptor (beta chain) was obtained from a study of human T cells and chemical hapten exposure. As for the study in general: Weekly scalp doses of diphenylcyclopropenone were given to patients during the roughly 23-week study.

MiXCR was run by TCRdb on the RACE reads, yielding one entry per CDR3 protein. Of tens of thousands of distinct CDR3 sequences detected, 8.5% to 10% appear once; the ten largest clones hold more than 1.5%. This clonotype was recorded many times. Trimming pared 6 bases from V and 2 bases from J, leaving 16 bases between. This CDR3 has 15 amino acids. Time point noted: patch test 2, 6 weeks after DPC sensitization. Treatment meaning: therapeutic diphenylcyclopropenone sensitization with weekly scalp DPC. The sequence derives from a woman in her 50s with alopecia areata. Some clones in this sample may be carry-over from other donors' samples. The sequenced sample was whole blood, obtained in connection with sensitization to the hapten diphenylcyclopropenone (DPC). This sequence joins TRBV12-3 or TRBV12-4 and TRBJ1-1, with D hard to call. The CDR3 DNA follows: TGTGCCAGCAGCCGTAGATCGACAATTAACACTGAAGCTTTCTTT. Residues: CASSRRSTINTEAFF.